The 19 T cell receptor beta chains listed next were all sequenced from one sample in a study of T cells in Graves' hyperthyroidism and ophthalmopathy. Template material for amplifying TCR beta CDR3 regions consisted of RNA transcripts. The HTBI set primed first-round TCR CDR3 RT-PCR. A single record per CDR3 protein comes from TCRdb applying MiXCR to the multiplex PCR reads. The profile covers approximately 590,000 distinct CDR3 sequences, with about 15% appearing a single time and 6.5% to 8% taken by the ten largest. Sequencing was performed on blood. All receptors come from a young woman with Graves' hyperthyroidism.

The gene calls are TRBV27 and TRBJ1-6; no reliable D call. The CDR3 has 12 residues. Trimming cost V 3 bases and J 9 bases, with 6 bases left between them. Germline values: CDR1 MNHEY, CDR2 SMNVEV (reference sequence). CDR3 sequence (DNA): TGTGCCAGCAGTTTGTTGGGTTCACCCCTCCACTTT. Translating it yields CASSLLGSPLHF.

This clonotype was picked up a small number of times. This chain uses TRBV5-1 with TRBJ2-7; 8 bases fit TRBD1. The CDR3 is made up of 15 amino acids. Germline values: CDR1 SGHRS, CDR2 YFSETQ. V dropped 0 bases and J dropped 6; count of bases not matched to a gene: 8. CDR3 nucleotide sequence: TGCGCCAGCAGCTTGGTTCAGGGGGCGCTTTTCGAGCAGTACTTC. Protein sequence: CASSLVQGALFEQYF.

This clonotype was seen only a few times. The CDR3 is CASSLTGTGGSYNEQFF. The DNA for the CDR3 is TGTGCCAGCAGCTTAACGGGGACAGGGGGATCCTACAATGAGCAGTTCTTC. V and J are TRBV7-3 and TRBJ2-1, with TRBD1 matching 11 bases. The CDR3 extends over 17 amino acids. CDR1 is SGHTA and CDR2 is FQGTGA in the germline V gene. Trimming removed 0 bases from V and 1 base from J; junction bases left unmatched: 2. The full variable domain, with the rest looked up from reference TRBV7-3 and TRBJ2-1, is GAGVSQTPSNKVTEKGKYVELRCDPISGHTALYWYRQSLGQGPEFLIYFQGTGAADDSGLPNDRFFAVRPEGSVSTLKIQRTERGDSAVYLCASSLTGTGGSYNEQFFGPGTRLTVL.

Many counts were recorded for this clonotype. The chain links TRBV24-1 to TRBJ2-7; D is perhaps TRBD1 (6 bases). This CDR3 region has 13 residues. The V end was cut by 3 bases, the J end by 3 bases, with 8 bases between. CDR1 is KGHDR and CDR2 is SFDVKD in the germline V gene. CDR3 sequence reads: CATSDADSYEQYF. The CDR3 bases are TGTGCCACCAGTGATGCGGACAGCTACGAGCAGTACTTC.

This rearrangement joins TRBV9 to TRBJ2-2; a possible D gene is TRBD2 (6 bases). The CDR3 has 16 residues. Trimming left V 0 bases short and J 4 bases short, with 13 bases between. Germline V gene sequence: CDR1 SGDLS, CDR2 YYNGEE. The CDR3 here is CASSVVTGVGTGELFF. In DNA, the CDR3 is TGTGCCAGCAGCGTAGTAACGGGAGTTGGCACCGGGGAGCTGTTTTTT.

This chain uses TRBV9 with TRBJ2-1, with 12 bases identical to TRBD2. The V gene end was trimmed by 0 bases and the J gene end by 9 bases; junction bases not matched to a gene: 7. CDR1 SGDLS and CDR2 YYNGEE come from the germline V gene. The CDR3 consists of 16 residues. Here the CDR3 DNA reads TGTGCCAGCAGCGTAGGTTCTAGCGGGAGGGTTGGTGAGCAGTTCTTC. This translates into CASSVGSSGRVGEQFF.

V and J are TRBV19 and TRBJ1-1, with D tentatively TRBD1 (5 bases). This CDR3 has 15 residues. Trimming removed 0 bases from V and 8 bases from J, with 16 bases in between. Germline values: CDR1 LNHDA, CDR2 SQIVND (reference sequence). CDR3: CASSIDLSAAGEAFF. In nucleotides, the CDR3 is TGTGCCAGTAGTATAGATCTATCGGCAGCAGGGGAAGCTTTCTTT.

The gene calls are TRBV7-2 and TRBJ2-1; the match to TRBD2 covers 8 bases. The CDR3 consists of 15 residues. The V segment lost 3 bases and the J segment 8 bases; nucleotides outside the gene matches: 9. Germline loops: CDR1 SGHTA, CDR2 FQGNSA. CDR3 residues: CASSFPGRAQHEQFF. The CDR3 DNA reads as TGTGCCAGCAGCTTCCCCGGGAGGGCCCAGCATGAGCAGTTCTTC.

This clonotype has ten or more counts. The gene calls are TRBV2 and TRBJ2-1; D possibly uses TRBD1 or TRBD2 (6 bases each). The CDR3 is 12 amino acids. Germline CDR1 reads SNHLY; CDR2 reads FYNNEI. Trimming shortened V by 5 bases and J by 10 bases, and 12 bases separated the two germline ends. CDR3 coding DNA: TGTGCCAGCAGTAAACAGGGAGGAGAGCAGTTCTTC. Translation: CASSKQGGEQFF.

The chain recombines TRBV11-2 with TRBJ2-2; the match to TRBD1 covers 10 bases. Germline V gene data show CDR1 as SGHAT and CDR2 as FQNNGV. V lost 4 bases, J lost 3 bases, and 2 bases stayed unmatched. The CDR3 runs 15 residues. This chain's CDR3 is CASSYGQGDTGELFF. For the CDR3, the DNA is TGTGCCAGCAGCTATGGACAGGGGGACACCGGGGAGCTGTTTTTT.

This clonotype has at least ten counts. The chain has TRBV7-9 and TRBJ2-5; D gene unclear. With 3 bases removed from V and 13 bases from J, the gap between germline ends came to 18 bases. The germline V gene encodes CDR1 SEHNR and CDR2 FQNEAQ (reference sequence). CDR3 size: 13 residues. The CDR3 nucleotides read TGTGCCAGCAGCTTTGCAGCAGGATACAGTCTGTACTTC. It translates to CASSFAAGYSLYF.

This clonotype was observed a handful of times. Written as DNA, the CDR3 is TGTGCCACCAGTGACACACAGGGTGGCAACTATGGCTACACCTTC. Protein: CATSDTQGGNYGYTF. The rearrangement links TRBV24-1 to TRBJ1-2; TRBD1 is a possible D gene (6 bases). The length of the CDR3 is 15 residues. Germline CDR1 reads KGHDR; CDR2 reads SFDVKD. The V end was cut by 4 bases, the J end by 2 bases, with 13 bases between.

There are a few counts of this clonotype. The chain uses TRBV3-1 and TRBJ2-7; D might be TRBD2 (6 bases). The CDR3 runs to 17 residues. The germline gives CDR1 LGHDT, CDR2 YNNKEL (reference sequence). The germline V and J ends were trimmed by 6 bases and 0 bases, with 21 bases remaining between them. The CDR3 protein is CASSALRGELSSYEQYF. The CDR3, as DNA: TGTGCCAGCAGTGCGTTGCGGGGAGAACTGAGCTCCTACGAGCAGTACTTC.

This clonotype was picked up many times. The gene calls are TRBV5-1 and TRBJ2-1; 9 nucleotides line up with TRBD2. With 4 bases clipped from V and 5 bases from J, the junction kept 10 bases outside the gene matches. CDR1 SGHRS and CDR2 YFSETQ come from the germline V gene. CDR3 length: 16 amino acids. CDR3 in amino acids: CASSPNLAGEDNEQFF. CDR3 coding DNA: TGCGCCAGCAGCCCCAACTTAGCGGGAGAGGACAATGAGCAGTTCTTC.

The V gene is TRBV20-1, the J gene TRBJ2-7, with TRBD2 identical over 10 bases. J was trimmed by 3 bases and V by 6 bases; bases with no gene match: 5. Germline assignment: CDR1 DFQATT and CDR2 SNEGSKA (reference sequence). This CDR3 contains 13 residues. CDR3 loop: CSARTSGVYEQYF. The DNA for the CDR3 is TGCAGTGCAAGAACTAGCGGGGTCTACGAGCAGTACTTC.

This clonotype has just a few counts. For the CDR3, the DNA is TGTGCCAGCAGTTACTCTGACAGGGGGGACGAGCAGTACTTC. Its protein product is CASSYSDRGDEQYF. The J gene is TRBJ2-7, the V gene TRBV6-6; 9 nucleotides line up with TRBD1. With 0 bases clipped from V and 5 bases from J, the junction kept 2 bases outside the gene matches. Germline V gene sequence: CDR1 MNHNY, CDR2 SVGAGI (reference sequence). The CDR3 contains 14 residues.

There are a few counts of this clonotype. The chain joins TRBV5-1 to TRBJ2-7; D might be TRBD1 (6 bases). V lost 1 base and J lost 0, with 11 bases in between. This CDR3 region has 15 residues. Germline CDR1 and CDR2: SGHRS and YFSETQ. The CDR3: CASSLSRTVSYEQYF. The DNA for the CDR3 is TGCGCCAGCAGCTTGTCCCGGACAGTCTCCTACGAGCAGTACTTC.

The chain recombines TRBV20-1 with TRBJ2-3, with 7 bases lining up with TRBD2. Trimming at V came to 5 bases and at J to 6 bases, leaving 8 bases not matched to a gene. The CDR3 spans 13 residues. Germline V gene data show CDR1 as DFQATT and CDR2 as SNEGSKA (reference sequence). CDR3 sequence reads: CSAASGAGDTQYF. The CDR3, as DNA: TGCAGTGCTGCCTCGGGAGCGGGGGATACGCAGTATTTT.

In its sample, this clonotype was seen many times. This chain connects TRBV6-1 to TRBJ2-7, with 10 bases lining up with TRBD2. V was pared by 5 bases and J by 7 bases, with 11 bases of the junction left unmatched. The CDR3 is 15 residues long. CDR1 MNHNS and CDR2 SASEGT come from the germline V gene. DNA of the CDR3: TGTGCCAGCAGTTCCAAACTAGCGGGGAGTAGAGAGCAGTACTTC. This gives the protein CASSSKLAGSREQYF.